This is a list of T cell receptor beta chains from one sample in a study of blood T cell repertoires in COVID-19. Method: immunoSEQ multiplex PCR; TCRdb's copy keeps in-frame clones and lacks some. Among 200,000 to 250,000 clones, 60% to 85% were seen once, and the ten largest hold approximately 6.6%. Sequenced sample: peripheral blood. The source of these receptors is a woman in her seventies with acute or convalescent COVID-19. Both conserved end residues are part of each CDR3. A D gene is named only where the DNA matches it firmly. Some rows have no size entry. The others give once, few or many, or a class for an expanded clone.

>.|TRBV12-3/TRBV12-4|TRBJ1-3|.
TGTGCCAGCAGTTTTATCCGGTTCGGCACCATATATTTT
CASSFIRFGTIYF
>.|TRBV10-3|TRBJ2-1|.
TGTGCCATCAAGCAGGGCCGCTACAATGAGCAGTTCTTC
CAIKQGRYNEQFF
>.|TRBV9|TRBJ2-3|.
TGTGCCAGCGGCAACCTCTTAAATTTT
CASGNLLNF
>.|TRBV3-1/TRBV3-2|TRBJ2-5|TRBD2
TGTGCCAGCAGATATGAACTAGCGGGGGGTTCGGAGACCCAGTACTTC
CASRYELAGGSETQYF
>few|TRBV30|TRBJ2-5|TRBD2
TGTGCCTGGTGCACTAGGGAGGGAGAGACCCAGTACTTC
CAWCTREGETQYF
>.|TRBV11-1|TRBJ1-4|.
TGTGCCAGCAGCTTAGGATCCGGTGCAACTAATGAAAAACTGTTTTTT
CASSLGSGATNEKLFF
>.|TRBV19|TRBJ2-7|TRBD1
TGTGCCAGTCGCCGGAGCGGACAGGGGTCCTACGAGCAGTACTTC
CASRRSGQGSYEQYF
>few|TRBV30|TRBJ2-5|TRBD2
TGTGCCTGGAGTTTAGCGGGGGGGCGAGAGACCCAGTACTTC
CAWSLAGGRETQYF
>.|TRBV3-1/TRBV3-2|TRBJ2-5|.
TGTGCCAGCAGCCAAAAGACAGGCCCCCCGTACTTC
CASSQKTGPPYF
>once|TRBV6-4|TRBJ1-2|.
TGTGCCAGCAGTAGCGGACAGACTTATGGCTACACCTTC
CASSSGQTYGYTF
>.|TRBV5-3|TRBJ1-1|.
TGTGCCAGAAGCATCCCGGGGGGGCTCGGCACTGAAGCTTTCTTT
CARSIPGGLGTEAFF
>.|TRBV4-1|TRBJ1-5|.
TGCGCCAGCAGCCGCACACAGGGTGCTCAGCCCCAGCATTTT
CASSRTQGAQPQHF
>few|TRBV30|TRBJ1-2|TRBD1
TGTGCCTGGAGTGTATCTGGACAGGGGGCATTATATGGCTACACCTTC
CAWSVSGQGALYGYTF
>.|TRBV5-1|TRBJ2-3|.
TGCGCCAGCAGCTTAGCGGGAGATACGCAGTATTTT
CASSLAGDTQYF
>.|TRBV6-1|TRBJ1-2|TRBD1
TGTGCCAGCAGTGAGATGGACAGGGGTCCTAACTATGGCTACACCTTC
CASSEMDRGPNYGYTF
>.|TRBV5-1|TRBJ2-3|TRBD2
TGCGCCAGCAAGGAATTAGCGGGAAACACAGATACGCAGTATTTT
CASKELAGNTDTQYF
>.|TRBV6-5|TRBJ1-6|.
TGTGCCAGCAGAGGACAGCCTAATTCACCCCTCCACTTT
CASRGQPNSPLHF
>once|TRBV6-5|TRBJ1-6|.
TGTGCCAGCAGGGGACAAGGGGCGAGAGATTCACCCCTCCACTTT
CASRGQGARDSPLHF
>.|TRBV27|TRBJ1-5|.
TGTGCCAGCAGTTTAGTTCCGGGGAATCAGCCCCAGCATTTT
CASSLVPGNQPQHF
>.|TRBV5-8|TRBJ2-3|TRBD2
TGTGCCAGCAGCTCCTCGGGCGGGGGGATAGATACGCAGTATTTT
CASSSSGGGIDTQYF
>few|TRBV20-1|TRBJ2-3|.
TGCAGTGCCAGTGACACGCGGACAGATACGCAGTATTTT
CSASDTRTDTQYF
>.|TRBV7-6|TRBJ2-2|.
TGTGCCAGCAGCTTAGCCGGGGGAAGGAACGGGGAGCTGTTTTTT
CASSLAGGRNGELFF
>.|TRBV3-1/TRBV3-2|TRBJ2-5|.
TGTGCCAGCAGCCAAGACCCCGACTACCCCCAAGAGACCCAGTACTTC
CASSQDPDYPQETQYF
>few|TRBV2|TRBJ2-1|.
TGTGCCAGCAGTGGACGGGACACACCCTACAATGAGCAGTTCTTC
CASSGRDTPYNEQFF
>few|TRBV5-6|TRBJ1-2|.
TGTGCCAGCAGCTTGTTCCGCGGGGGTTTCGGCTACACCTTC
CASSLFRGGFGYTF
>.|TRBV25-1|TRBJ2-3|TRBD2
TGTGCCAGCAGTGAGAAGCGGGGGCCTCGCACAGATACGCAGTATTTT
CASSEKRGPRTDTQYF
>.|TRBV5-4|TRBJ1-2|.
TGTGCCAGCAGCTTGATAAGGACATCCGGAGCTAACTATGGCTACACCTTC
CASSLIRTSGANYGYTF
>.|TRBV24-1|TRBJ1-2|TRBD1
TGTGCCACCAGTGGTCCGGGACAGGGGAGAGGAGGCTACACCTTC
CATSGPGQGRGGYTF
>.|TRBV7-2|TRBJ2-1|TRBD2
TGTGCCAGCAGCCCAGGACTAGCGGGGACGGTGAAGCAGTTCTTC
CASSPGLAGTVKQFF
>.|TRBV11-2|TRBJ2-1|TRBD1
TGTGCCAGCAGCTCATACAGGGGTAATGAGCAGTTCTTC
CASSSYRGNEQFF
>.|TRBV6-4|TRBJ2-2|.
TGTGCCAGCAGTGGGACAACGAACACCGGGGAGCTGTTTTTT
CASSGTTNTGELFF
>few|TRBV11-2|TRBJ2-3|.
TGTGCCAGCAGCTTGGGGGCCTGGGATACGCAGTATTTT
CASSLGAWDTQYF
>.|TRBV7-8|TRBJ2-7|.
TGTGCCAGCAGCTTGGCAGGGTCGTTAACTGGGTACGAGCAGTACTTC
CASSLAGSLTGYEQYF
>.|TRBV24-1|TRBJ2-7|TRBD1
TGTGCCACCAGCGGGACAGTTCGTCCCTACGAGCAGTACTTC
CATSGTVRPYEQYF
>.|TRBV6-5|TRBJ1-6|TRBD1
TGTGCCAGCAGTTTAGGACAGGGTTTTCGTTCACCCCTCCACTTT
CASSLGQGFRSPLHF